Presented here are 13 T cell receptor beta chains from one specimen sequenced in a study of shared clonotypes between healthy human individuals. Assay: immunoSEQ multiplex PCR; the TCRdb copy retains only in-frame clones and omits some. Of hundreds of thousands of clones in the sample, 90% to 97% were seen once. The sample was naive CD4+ T cells sorted from blood. Noted subset: CD45RA+ positively selected. Source of these receptors: a woman in her 30s in good health.

This clone was seen more than once but under ten times. The chain joins TRBV6-1 to TRBJ2-7; TRBD2 is a possible D gene (5 bases). The CDR3 covers 12 residues. Germline CDR1 and CDR2: MNHNS and SASEGT. Trimming pared 6 bases from V and 3 bases from J, leaving 9 bases between. CDR3 sequence: CASRGVGYEQYF. For the CDR3, the DNA is TGTGCCAGCAGGGGAGTTGGCTACGAGCAGTACTTC.

The V gene is TRBV29-1, the J gene TRBJ1-3, with a possible D match to TRBD1 (5 bases). Trimming left V 4 bases short and J 2 bases short, with 12 bases between. The CDR3 has 14 residues. The germline CDR1 and CDR2 sequences are SQVTM and ANQGSEA. CDR3 region: CSVAPRQPGNTIYF. The DNA for the CDR3 is TGCAGCGTTGCTCCAAGACAGCCTGGAAACACCATATATTTT.

The gene calls are TRBV6-5 and TRBJ2-2, with TRBD2 matching 8 bases. Germline trimming cut 5 bases from V and 2 bases from J; bases unmatched to any gene: 4. There are 15 residues in the CDR3. The V gene's germline CDR1 is MNHEY and CDR2 SVGAGI. CDR3 loop: CASSPGRGNTGELFF. The CDR3 nucleotides are TGTGCCAGCAGTCCCGGGAGGGGCAACACCGGGGAGCTGTTTTTT.

This sequence joins TRBV2 and TRBJ2-5, with D unresolved. The better agreement between TRBJ2-7 and the DNA end casts doubt on the J call. CDR3 length: 12 residues. CDR1 SNHLY and CDR2 FYNNEI come from the germline V gene. The CDR3 DNA reads as TGTGCCACGACGCCCGGGTGGGACGAGCAGTACTTC. Its protein product is CATTPGWDEQYF.

The rearrangement uses TRBV28 and TRBJ1-2; TRBD1 agrees at 11 bases. CDR3 length: 14 residues. The V gene's germline CDR1 is MDHEN and CDR2 SYDVKM. V lost 6 bases to trimming and J lost 4 bases; unmatched junction nucleotides: 4. The CDR3 reads CASRGGQGVYGYTF. DNA for the CDR3: TGTGCCAGCAGGGGGGGACAGGGGGTCTATGGCTACACCTTC.

The chain combines TRBV7-2 with TRBJ2-1; no reliable D call. Germline values: CDR1 SGHTA, CDR2 FQGNSA. V was shortened by 1 base and J by 1 base, with 11 bases between the two germline ends. CDR3 size: 16 residues. The CDR3 loop is CASSLVAGLSYNEQFF. The CDR3 coding sequence is TGTGCCAGCAGCTTAGTGGCAGGCCTTTCCTACAATGAGCAGTTCTTC.

This sequence joins TRBV18 and TRBJ1-2, with a tentative D call TRBD1 (6 bases). This CDR3 has 13 residues. Germline CDR1 KGHSH, CDR2 LQKENI. V lost 6 bases to trimming and J lost 4 bases, with 12 bases between them. DNA for the CDR3: TGTGCCAGCTCCGTACAGGGTTTCTATGGCTACACCTTC. It translates to CASSVQGFYGYTF.

The CDR3 DNA sequence: TGCAGCGGGATTCGCGTGGATACGCAGTATTTT. Its protein product is CSGIRVDTQYF. The genes are TRBV20-1 and TRBJ2-3; D is perhaps TRBD2 (5 bases). The CDR3 totals 11 residues. Germline-derived CDR1 and CDR2 are DFQATT and SNEGSKA (reference sequence).

The rearrangement joins TRBV11-1 to TRBJ2-2; no clear D. The CDR3 totals 14 residues. The V gene's germline CDR1 is SGHAT and CDR2 FQDESV (reference sequence). V was cut by 5 bases and J by 1 base, with 8 bases left in between. This chain's CDR3 is CASSKDGNTGELFF. The CDR3 DNA reads TGTGCCAGCAGCAAGGACGGGAACACCGGGGAGCTGTTTTTT.

This clone showed up just once. This sequence joins TRBV4-1 and TRBJ2-5, with TRBD2 as a possible D gene (5 bases). The end of the DNA fits TRBJ2-7 better, so the J call may be wrong. The CDR3 sequence is 14 residues long. Germline-derived CDR1 and CDR2 are MGHRA and YSYEKL. CDR3 in amino acids: CASSHLSAVYEQYF. In DNA form, the CDR3 reads TGCGCCAGCAGCCACCTATCAGCGGTGTACGAGCAGTACTTC.

J is TRBJ2-7 and V is TRBV30, with 8 bases that match TRBD2. Germline CDR1 is GTSNPN and CDR2 is SVGIG (reference sequence). V lost 2 bases, J lost 2 bases, and 14 bases stayed unmatched. This CDR3 has 17 amino acids. As DNA, the CDR3 is TGTGCCTGGAGTCCCGGGGTGAGGCGGGAGGAAACCTACGAGCAGTACTTC. This gives the protein CAWSPGVRREETYEQYF.

V usage is TRBV5-8 and J usage is TRBJ2-1; D gene uncertain. The germline gives CDR1 SGHTS, CDR2 YDEGEE. V was clipped by 1 base and J by 11 bases, with 13 bases between them. The CDR3 covers 13 residues. In DNA form, the CDR3 reads TGTGCCAGCAGCTTGATGGCCACCTTGAAGCAGTTCTTC. Translation gives CASSLMATLKQFF.

This clone was counted once. The chain uses TRBV5-6 and TRBJ2-1; D is possibly TRBD2 (6 bases). V was clipped by 1 base and J by 3 bases, with 20 bases between them. The germline gives CDR1 SGHDT, CDR2 YYEEEE. This CDR3 is built from 18 residues. The CDR3 sequence: CASSLIDGGGPHYNEQFF. Written as DNA, the CDR3 is TGTGCCAGCAGCTTGATTGACGGGGGAGGCCCCCACTACAATGAGCAGTTCTTC.